This record concerns one T cell receptor (beta chain) sequence. What it binds is not known. The CDR3 has 17 residues. CDR1 is MNHNS and CDR2 is SASEGT in the germline V gene. V was clipped by 3 bases and J by 4 bases, with 19 bases between them. This sample is drawn from a study of radiation and T cells in renal cell carcinoma. Whole-study results and caveats: Without pretreatment biopsies, baseline tumor clonotype presence was undetermined.

The protocol was immunoSEQ multiplex PCR, while the TCRdb copy is restricted to in-frame clones and leaves out a portion. The table shows 150,000 or so clones, with 88% occurring only once. Time point reported: blood 4 weeks post-SBRT, at nephrectomy. Treatment indicated: 15 Gy SBRT to primary tumor, nephrectomy 4 weeks later. Nephrectomy followed 15 Gy stereotactic body radiation by 4 weeks. Clear cell pathology was present in this patient's renal cell carcinoma. The rearrangement joins TRBV6-1 to TRBJ1-5, with D possibly being TRBD1 (6 bases). Sequenced material: blood, taken from a patient whose treatment included radiotherapy and nephrectomy. This clonotype was obtained from a woman in her fifties or sixties with renal cell carcinoma. CDR3 in amino acids: CASSEQKGGETNQPQHF. The CDR3 coding sequence is TGTGCCAGCAGTGAGCAGAAGGGGGGGGAAACTAATCAGCCCCAGCATTTT.